This T cell receptor (beta chain) was profiled in a study of CD8+ T cells in alopecia areata. V lost 0 bases, J lost 0 bases, and 2 bases lay in between. Germline-derived CDR1 and CDR2 are WNHNN and SYGVQD (reference sequence). The CDR3 consists of 13 residues. Reverse transcription of extracted RNA yielded cDNA, which provided the sequencing template. Repertoires were generated with immunoSEQ multiplex PCR, while TCRdb's copy carries only in-frame clones and drops some. The table records approximately 150,000 clones, roughly 50% of them present only once. This TCR was recovered from a human donor with alopecia areata. The chain has TRBV10-1 and TRBJ1-1; D not certain. The specimen was CD4+ T cells sorted from blood. Here the CDR3 reads CASSESMNTEAFF. DNA of the CDR3: TGCGCCAGCAGTGAGTCGATGAACACTGAAGCTTTCTTT.